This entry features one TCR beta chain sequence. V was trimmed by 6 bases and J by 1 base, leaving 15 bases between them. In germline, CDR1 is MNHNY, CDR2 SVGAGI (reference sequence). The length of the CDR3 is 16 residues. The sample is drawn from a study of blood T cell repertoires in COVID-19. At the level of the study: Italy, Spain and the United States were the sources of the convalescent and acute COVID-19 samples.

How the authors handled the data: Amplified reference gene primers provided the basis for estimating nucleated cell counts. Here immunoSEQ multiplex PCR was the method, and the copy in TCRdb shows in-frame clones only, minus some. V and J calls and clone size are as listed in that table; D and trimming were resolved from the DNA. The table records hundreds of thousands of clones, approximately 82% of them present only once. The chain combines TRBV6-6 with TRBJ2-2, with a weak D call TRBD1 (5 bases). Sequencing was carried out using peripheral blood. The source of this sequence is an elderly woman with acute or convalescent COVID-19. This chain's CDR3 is CASRSNGQGNTGELFF. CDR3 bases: TGTGCCAGCAGGTCTAACGGGCAGGGGAACACCGGGGAGCTGTTTTTT.